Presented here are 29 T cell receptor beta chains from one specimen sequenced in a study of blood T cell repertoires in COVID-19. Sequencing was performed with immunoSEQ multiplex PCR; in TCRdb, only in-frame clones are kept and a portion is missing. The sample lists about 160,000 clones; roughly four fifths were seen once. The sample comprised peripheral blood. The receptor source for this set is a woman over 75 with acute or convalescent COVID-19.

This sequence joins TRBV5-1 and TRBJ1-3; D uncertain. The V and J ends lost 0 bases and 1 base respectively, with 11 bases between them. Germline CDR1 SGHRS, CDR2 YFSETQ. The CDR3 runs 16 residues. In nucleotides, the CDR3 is TGCGCCAGCAGCTTGGCCGGGGTACAATCTGGAAACACCATATATTTT. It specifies CASSLAGVQSGNTIYF.

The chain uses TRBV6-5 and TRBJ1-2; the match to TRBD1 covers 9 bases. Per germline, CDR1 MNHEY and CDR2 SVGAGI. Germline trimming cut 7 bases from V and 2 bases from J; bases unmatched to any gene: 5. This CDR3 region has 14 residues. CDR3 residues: CASTSGQGNYGYTF. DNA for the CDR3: TGTGCCAGCACCTCCGGACAGGGGAACTATGGCTACACCTTC.

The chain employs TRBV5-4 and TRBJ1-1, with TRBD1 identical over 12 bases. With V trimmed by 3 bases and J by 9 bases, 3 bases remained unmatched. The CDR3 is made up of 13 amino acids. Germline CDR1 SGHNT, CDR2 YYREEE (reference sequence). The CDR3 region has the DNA TGTGCCAGCAGCTGGGGGGACAGGGGGCAAGCTTTCTTT. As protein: CASSWGDRGQAFF.

The DNA for the CDR3 is TGTGCCAGCAGCTGGGCTGATCGGAGGGGGCGAGACACTGAAGCTTTCTTT. Translation gives CASSWADRRGRDTEAFF. The rearrangement joins TRBV5-6 to TRBJ1-1; 7 bases align to TRBD1. Germline V gene sequence: CDR1 SGHDT, CDR2 YYEEEE. This CDR3 spans 17 amino acids. V dropped 3 bases and J dropped 3; count of bases not matched to a gene: 14.

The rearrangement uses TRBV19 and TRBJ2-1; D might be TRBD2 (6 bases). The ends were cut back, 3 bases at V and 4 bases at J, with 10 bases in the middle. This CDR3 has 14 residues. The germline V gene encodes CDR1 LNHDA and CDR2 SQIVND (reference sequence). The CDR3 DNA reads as TGTGCCAGTAGTATGGGCGGGATTTACAATGAGCAGTTCTTC. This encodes CASSMGGIYNEQFF.

CDR3 residues: CSVVSDYRLSEQYF. The CDR3 DNA sequence: TGCAGCGTTGTGTCGGACTACCGCCTTAGCGAGCAGTACTTC. The V gene is TRBV29-1, the J gene TRBJ2-7, with D perhaps matching TRBD2 (6 bases). CDR3 length: 14 amino acids. Germline V lookup: CDR1 SQVTM, CDR2 ANQGSEA. Trimming removed 4 bases at V and 6 bases at J, with 19 bases between.

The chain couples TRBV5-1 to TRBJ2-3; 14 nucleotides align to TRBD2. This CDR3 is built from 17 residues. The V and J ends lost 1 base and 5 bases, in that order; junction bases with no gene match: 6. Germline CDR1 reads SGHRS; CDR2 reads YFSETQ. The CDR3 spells CASSLWGLAGVEDTQYF. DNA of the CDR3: TGCGCCAGCAGCTTGTGGGGACTAGCGGGAGTCGAAGATACGCAGTATTTT.

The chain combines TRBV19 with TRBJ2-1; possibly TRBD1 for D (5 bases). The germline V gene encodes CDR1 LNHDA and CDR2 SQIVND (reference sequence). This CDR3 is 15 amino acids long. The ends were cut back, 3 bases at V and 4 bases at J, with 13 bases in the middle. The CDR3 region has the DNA TGTGCCAGTAGTATCGGCAGGGAATCATACAATGAGCAGTTCTTC. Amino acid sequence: CASSIGRESYNEQFF.

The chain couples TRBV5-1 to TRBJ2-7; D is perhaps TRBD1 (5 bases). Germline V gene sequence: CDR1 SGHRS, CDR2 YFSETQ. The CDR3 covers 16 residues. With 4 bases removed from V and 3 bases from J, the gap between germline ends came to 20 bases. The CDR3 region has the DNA TGCGCCAGCAGCCCCGGACACAACAAGAAAGTCTACGAGCAGTACTTC. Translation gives CASSPGHNKKVYEQYF.

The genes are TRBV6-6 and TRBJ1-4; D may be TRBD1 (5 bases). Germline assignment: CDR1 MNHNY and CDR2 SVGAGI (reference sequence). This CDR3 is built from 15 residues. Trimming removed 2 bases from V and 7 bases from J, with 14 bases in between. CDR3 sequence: CASSYARGESEKLFF. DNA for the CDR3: TGTGCCAGCAGTTACGCCCGGGGGGAAAGTGAAAAACTGTTTTTT.

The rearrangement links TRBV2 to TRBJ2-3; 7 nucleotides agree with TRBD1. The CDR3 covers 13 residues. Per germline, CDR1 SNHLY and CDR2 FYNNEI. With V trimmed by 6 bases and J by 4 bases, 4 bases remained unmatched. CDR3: CASRRGHADTQYF. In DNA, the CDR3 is TGTGCCAGCAGGAGGGGGCATGCAGATACGCAGTATTTT.

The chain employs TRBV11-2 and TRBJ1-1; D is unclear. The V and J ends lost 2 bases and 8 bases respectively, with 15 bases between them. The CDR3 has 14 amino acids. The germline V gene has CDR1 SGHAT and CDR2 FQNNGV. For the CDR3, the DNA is TGTGCCAGCAGCTTACTATCCGGCCCGACAGAAGCTTTCTTT. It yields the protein CASSLLSGPTEAFF.

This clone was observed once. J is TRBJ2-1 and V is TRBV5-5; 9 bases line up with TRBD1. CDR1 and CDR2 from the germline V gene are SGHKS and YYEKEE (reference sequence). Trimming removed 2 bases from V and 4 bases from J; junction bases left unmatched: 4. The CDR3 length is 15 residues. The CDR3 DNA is TGTGCCAGCAGCTTCGGGACAGGGTCTTACAATGAGCAGTTCTTC. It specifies CASSFGTGSYNEQFF. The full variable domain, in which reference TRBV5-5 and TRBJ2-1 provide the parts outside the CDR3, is DAGVTQSPTHLIKTRGQQVTLRCSPISGHKSVSWYQQVLGQGPQFIFQYYEKEERGRGNFPDRFSARQFPNYSSELNVNALLLGDSALYLCASSFGTGSYNEQFFGPGTRLTVL.

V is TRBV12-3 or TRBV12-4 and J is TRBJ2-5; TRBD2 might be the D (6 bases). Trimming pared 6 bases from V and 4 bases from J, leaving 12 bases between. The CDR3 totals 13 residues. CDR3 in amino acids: CASSPRDSETQYF. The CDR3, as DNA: TGTGCCAGCAGCCCCCGGGACTCAGAGACCCAGTACTTC.

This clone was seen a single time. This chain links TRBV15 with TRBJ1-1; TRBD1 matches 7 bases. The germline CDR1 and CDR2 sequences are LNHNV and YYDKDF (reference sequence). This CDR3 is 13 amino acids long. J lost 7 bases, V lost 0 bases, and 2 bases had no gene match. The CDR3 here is CATSRDGDSEAFF. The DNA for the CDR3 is TGTGCCACCAGCAGAGACGGGGACAGTGAAGCTTTCTTT. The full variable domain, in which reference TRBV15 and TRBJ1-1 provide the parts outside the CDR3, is DAMVIQNPRYQVTQFGKPVTLSCSQTLNHNVMYWYQQKSSQAPKLLFHYYDKDFNNEADTPDNFQSRRPNTSFCFLDIRSPGLGDTAMYLCATSRDGDSEAFFGQGTRLTVV.

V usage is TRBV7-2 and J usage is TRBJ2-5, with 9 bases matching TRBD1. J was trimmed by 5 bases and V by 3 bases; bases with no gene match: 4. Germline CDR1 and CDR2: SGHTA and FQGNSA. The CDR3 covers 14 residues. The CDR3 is CASSFNRGLETQYF. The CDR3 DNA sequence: TGTGCCAGCAGCTTCAACAGGGGGCTGGAGACCCAGTACTTC.

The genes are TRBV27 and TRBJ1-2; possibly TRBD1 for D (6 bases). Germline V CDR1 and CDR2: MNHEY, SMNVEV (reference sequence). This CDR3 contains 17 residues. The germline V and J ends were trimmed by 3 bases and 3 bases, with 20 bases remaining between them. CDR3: CASSLAQSRGADYGYTF. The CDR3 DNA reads TGTGCCAGCAGTTTGGCCCAGTCGCGGGGGGCGGACTATGGCTACACCTTC.

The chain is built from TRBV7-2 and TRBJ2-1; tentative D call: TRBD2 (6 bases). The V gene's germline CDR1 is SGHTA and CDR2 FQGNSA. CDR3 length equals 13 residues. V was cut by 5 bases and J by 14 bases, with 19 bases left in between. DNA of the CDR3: TGTGCCAGCAGCCTACCCCCTCGCGGGAAGAAGTTCTTC. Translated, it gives CASSLPPRGKKFF.

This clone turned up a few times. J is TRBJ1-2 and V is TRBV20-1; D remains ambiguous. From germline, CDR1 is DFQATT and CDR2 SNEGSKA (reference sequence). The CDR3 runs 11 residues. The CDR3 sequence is CSPVNNYGYTF. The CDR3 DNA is TGCAGCCCGGTAAATAACTATGGCTACACCTTC.

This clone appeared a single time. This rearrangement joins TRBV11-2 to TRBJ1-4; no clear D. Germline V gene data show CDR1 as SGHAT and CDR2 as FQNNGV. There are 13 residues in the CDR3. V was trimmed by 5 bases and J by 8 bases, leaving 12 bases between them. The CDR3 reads CASSPWYGEKLFF. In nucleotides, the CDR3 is TGTGCCAGCAGCCCGTGGTACGGGGAAAAACTGTTTTTT.

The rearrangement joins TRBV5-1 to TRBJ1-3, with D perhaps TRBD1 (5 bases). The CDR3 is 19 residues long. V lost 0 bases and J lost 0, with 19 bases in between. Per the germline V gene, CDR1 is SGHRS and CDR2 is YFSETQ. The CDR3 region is CASSLVYRNIQSSGNTIYF. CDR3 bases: TGCGCCAGCAGCTTGGTCTACAGGAACATACAGAGCTCTGGAAACACCATATATTTT.

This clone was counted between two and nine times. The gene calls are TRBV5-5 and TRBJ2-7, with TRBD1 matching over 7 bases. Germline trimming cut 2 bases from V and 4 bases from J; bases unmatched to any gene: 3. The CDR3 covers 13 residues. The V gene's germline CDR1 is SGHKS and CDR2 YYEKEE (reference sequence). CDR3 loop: CASSFRQGYEQYF. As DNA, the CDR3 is TGTGCCAGCAGCTTTAGACAGGGATACGAGCAGTACTTC. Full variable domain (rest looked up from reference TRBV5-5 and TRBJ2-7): DAGVTQSPTHLIKTRGQQVTLRCSPISGHKSVSWYQQVLGQGPQFIFQYYEKEERGRGNFPDRFSARQFPNYSSELNVNALLLGDSALYLCASSFRQGYEQYFGPGTRLTVT.

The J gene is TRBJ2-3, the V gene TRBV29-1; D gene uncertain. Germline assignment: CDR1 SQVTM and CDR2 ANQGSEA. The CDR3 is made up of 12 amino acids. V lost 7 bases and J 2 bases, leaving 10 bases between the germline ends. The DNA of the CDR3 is TGCAGCGCCCGTCGGTCCACAGATACGCAGTATTTT. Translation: CSARRSTDTQYF.

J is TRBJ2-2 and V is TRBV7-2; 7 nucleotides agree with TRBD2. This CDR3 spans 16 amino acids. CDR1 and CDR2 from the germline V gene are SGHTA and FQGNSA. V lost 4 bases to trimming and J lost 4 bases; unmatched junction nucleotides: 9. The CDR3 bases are TGTGCCAGCAGCTACGAGACGGGACTACCCACCGGGGAGCTGTTTTTT. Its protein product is CASSYETGLPTGELFF.

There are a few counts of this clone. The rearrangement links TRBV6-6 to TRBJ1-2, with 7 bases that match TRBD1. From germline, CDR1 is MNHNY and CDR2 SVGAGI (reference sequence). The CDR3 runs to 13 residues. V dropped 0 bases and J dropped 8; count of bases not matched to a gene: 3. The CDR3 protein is CASSYSTGAGYTF. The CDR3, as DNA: TGTGCCAGCAGTTACTCCACAGGGGCCGGCTACACCTTC.

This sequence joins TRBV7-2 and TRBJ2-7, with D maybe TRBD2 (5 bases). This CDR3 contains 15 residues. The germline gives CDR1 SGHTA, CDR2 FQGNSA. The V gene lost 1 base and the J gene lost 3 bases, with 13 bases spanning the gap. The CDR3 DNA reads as TGTGCCAGCAGCTTAGGCTGGGGAGCGAGCTACGAGCAGTACTTC. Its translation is CASSLGWGASYEQYF.

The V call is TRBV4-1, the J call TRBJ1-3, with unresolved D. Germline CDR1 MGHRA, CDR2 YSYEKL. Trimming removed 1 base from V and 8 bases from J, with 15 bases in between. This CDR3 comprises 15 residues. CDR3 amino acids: CASSQAAGVLDTIYF. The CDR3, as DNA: TGCGCCAGCAGCCAAGCAGCGGGAGTTCTAGACACCATATATTTT.

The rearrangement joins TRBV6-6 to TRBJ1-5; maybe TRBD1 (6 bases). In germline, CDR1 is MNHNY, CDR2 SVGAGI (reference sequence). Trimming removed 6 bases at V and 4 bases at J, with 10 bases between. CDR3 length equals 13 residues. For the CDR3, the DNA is TGTGCCAGCAGCCGACAGGTAAATCAGCCCCAGCATTTT. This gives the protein CASSRQVNQPQHF.

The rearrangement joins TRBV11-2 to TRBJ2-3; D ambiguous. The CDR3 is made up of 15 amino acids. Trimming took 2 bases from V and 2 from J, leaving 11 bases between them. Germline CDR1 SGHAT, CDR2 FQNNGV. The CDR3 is CASSLMLASTDTQYF. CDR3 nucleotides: TGTGCCAGCAGCTTAATGTTAGCCTCCACAGATACGCAGTATTTT.